The TCR beta chain described here comes from a study of Ad26.COV2.S vaccination and SARS-CoV-2 variants. From germline, CDR1 is KGHSH and CDR2 LQKENI. The CDR3 consists of 14 residues. V was pared by 7 bases and J by 10 bases, with 10 bases of the junction left unmatched. TCRdb's copy holds only in-frame clones and misses some; the assay was immunoSEQ multiplex PCR. Of around 450,000 clones listed, approximately 92% are singletons. Treatment meaning: about 20 received Ad26.COV2.S at low or high dose, single or two shots; about five received placebo; per-sample allocation not given. Collection of the samples took place on day 63 after the first injection of vaccine or placebo. A Boston donor was an adult aged 18-55 years. This clone occurred once.

The chain couples TRBV18 to TRBJ1-6; 7 bases are shared with TRBD1. The receptor's source is a person between 18 and 65 years old who received the Ad26.COV2.S COVID-19 vaccine or a placebo. Sequencing was performed on peripheral blood, taken in a trial of Ad26.COV2.S vaccine versus placebo. CDR3 sequence: CASCDRVFESPLHF. For the CDR3, the DNA is TGTGCCAGCTGCGACAGGGTGTTCGAGTCACCCCTCCACTTT.